The rows below give T cell receptor beta chains drawn from one sample of a study of blood T cell repertoires in COVID-19. The protocol was immunoSEQ multiplex PCR, while the TCRdb copy is restricted to in-frame clones and leaves out a portion. The repertoire holds 150,000 to 200,000 clones, with around 84% as singletons. The sequenced sample consisted of peripheral blood. These TCRs come from a woman in her seventies with COVID-19, enrolled during active disease. CDR3s include the opening cysteine and the closing phenylalanine or tryptophan. A D gene is named only where the DNA matches it firmly.

v_gene,j_gene,d_gene,CDR3aa
TRBV27,TRBJ2-7,-,CASSVRSSAKKAYEQYF
TRBV15,TRBJ1-1,-,CATSRGSGGDTEAFF
TRBV7-9,TRBJ2-5,TRBD1,CASSLGRGRETQYF
TRBV3-1/TRBV3-2,TRBJ2-2,TRBD1,CASSDNPGQGRTGELFF
TRBV18,TRBJ2-3,TRBD2,CASSLGGGPDTQYF
TRBV10-3,TRBJ1-3,TRBD1,CAISGPDRARNTIYF
TRBV25-1,TRBJ1-2,-,CASSDRENYGYTF
TRBV5-5,TRBJ2-5,-,CASRQQETQYF
TRBV12-3/TRBV12-4,TRBJ2-7,-,CASSSTGTYEQYF
TRBV5-6,TRBJ2-7,TRBD1,CASSLGGTGGGDEQYF
TRBV5-4,TRBJ2-7,-,CASSPSGTIYEQYF
TRBV2,TRBJ1-1,TRBD1,CASGRRTGAYTEAFF
TRBV28,TRBJ2-5,-,CASSFQFQETQYF
TRBV5-1,TRBJ1-1,-,CASSLVQGQNTEAFF
TRBV30,TRBJ2-5,TRBD2,CAWGRGNQETQYF
TRBV27,TRBJ1-1,-,CASSPTGNTEAFF
TRBV11-2,TRBJ1-2,TRBD1,CASSTGVGYGYTF
TRBV5-1,TRBJ2-3,TRBD2,CASSVTGTSETDTQYF
TRBV7-9,TRBJ2-1,-,CASSRAPLEQFF
TRBV28,TRBJ2-3,TRBD1,CASSPIKRQGRLTDTQYF
TRBV2,TRBJ2-1,TRBD1,CASSKQGQGVYNEQFF